This is a list of T cell receptor beta chains from one sample in a study of Ad26.COV2.S vaccination and SARS-CoV-2 variants. Measured with immunoSEQ multiplex PCR; TCRdb has only the in-frame clones, and not every one. The sample shows about 410,000 clones, about nine tenths of them seen only once. Sample: peripheral blood, taken in a trial of Ad26.COV2.S vaccine versus placebo. Every receptor here comes from a person aged 18-65 years who received the Ad26.COV2.S COVID-19 vaccine or a placebo. Each CDR3 is given with its conserved first and last residue.

v_call: TRBV24-1; j_call: TRBJ2-7; cdr3_aa: CATSDPSGTGFEQYF
v_call: TRBV5-1; j_call: TRBJ2-5; cdr3_aa: CASSVRDKDQETQYF
v_call: TRBV2; j_call: TRBJ2-5; cdr3_aa: CASRRTILAGGETQYF
v_call: TRBV5-1; j_call: TRBJ1-2; cdr3_aa: CASSLVVPGQGDRPLRGYTF
v_call: TRBV30; j_call: TRBJ2-3; cdr3_aa: CAWYRDADTQYF
v_call: TRBV5-4; j_call: TRBJ1-2; cdr3_aa: CASRVNEGGYTF
v_call: TRBV6-2/TRBV6-3; j_call: TRBJ2-7; cdr3_aa: CASSYLGGVVYEQYF
v_call: TRBV7-6; j_call: TRBJ2-5; cdr3_aa: CASSLGVLTSSETQYF
v_call: TRBV30; j_call: TRBJ2-7; cdr3_aa: CAWSLSYEQYF
v_call: TRBV5-6; j_call: TRBJ1-2; cdr3_aa: CASSLGGNYGYTF
v_call: TRBV18; j_call: TRBJ2-3; cdr3_aa: CASSPGLAGGLRTDTQYF
v_call: TRBV6-5; j_call: TRBJ1-1; cdr3_aa: CASSYQRGPGTEAFF
v_call: TRBV7-2; j_call: TRBJ2-2; cdr3_aa: CASSSTGTTGELFF
v_call: TRBV2; j_call: TRBJ1-6; cdr3_aa: CASSDQGNSPLHF
v_call: TRBV5-1; j_call: TRBJ2-7; cdr3_aa: CASSSDARPYEQYF
v_call: TRBV27; j_call: TRBJ2-1; cdr3_aa: CASSSLRGNYNEQFF
v_call: TRBV5-1; j_call: TRBJ2-7; cdr3_aa: CASSRTGGLKYEQYF
v_call: TRBV15; j_call: TRBJ2-7; cdr3_aa: CATSRDFRHEQYF
v_call: TRBV7-9; j_call: TRBJ2-3; cdr3_aa: CASSQRERVAGSTDTQYF
v_call: TRBV9; j_call: TRBJ2-7; cdr3_aa: CASSPGTGSIEQYF